This T cell receptor (beta chain) was identified in a study of cytomegalovirus exposure and HLA in healthy donors. Study results and caveats: Subsequent analysis showed first-cohort TCR clusters tending to co-occur in more than 90 validation repertoires.

Of note for this clone: Its specificity is not known. The sample contains more than one DNA sequence encoding this CDR3.

Sequenced by immunoSEQ multiplex PCR; TCRdb stores in-frame clones only, minus some. The sample consists of about 75,000 clones, approximately 86% of them appearing once. This receptor was obtained from a man aged 30 to 45 in good health and CMV-seronegative. Sequenced: PBMCs.

Written as DNA, the CDR3 is TGTGCCAGCAGCCCCGGACAGCAAGAGACCCAGTACTTC. Translation gives CASSPGQQETQYF. This chain links TRBV7-9 with TRBJ2-5; possible D gene TRBD1, 6 bases. Trimming stripped 5 bases from V and 2 bases from J, with 9 bases between. The CDR3 runs to 13 residues. Germline loops: CDR1 SEHNR, CDR2 FQNEAQ (reference sequence).